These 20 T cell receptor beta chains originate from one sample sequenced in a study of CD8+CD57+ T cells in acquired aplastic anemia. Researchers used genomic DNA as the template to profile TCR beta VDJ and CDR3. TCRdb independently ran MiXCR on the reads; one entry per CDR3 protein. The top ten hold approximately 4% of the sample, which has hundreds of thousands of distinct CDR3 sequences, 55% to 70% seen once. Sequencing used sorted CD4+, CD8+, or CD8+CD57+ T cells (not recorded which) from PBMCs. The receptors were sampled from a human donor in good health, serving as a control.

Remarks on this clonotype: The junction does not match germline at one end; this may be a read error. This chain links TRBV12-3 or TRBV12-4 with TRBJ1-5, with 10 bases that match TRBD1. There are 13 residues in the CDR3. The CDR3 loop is CATSRTGGQTQHF. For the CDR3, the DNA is TGTGCCACCAGTCGGACAGGGGGTCAGACCCAGCATTTT.

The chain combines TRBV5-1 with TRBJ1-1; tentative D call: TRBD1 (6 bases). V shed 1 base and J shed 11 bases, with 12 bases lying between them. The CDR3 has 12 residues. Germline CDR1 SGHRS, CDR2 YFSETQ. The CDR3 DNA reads TGCGCCAGCAGCTTGACAGGGATTGATGCTTTCTTT. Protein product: CASSLTGIDAFF.

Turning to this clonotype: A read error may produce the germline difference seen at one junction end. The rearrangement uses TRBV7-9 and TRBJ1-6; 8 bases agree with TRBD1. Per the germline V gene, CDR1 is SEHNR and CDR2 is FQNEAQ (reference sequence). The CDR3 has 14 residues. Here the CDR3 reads CASSLQGADSPLQF. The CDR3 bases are TGTGCCAGCAGCTTACAGGGGGCTGATTCTCCCCTCCAGTTT.

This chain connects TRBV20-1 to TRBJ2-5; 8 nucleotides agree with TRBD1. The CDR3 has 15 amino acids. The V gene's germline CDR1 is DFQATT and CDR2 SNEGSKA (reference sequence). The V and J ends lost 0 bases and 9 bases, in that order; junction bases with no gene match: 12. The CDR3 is CSARDGGQGRQPQYF. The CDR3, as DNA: TGCAGTGCTAGAGATGGAGGACAGGGAAGGCAGCCCCAGTACTTC.

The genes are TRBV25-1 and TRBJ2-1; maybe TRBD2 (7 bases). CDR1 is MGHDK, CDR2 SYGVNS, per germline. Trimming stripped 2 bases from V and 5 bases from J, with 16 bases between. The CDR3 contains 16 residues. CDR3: CASSEEGGGYDNEQFF. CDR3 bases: TGTGCCAGCAGTGAAGAGGGGGGGGGCTATGACAATGAGCAGTTCTTC. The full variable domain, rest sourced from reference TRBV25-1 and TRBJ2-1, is EADIYQTPRYLVIGTGKKITLECSQTMGHDKMYWYQQDPGMELHLIHYSYGVNSTEKGDLSSESTVSRIRTEHFPLTLESARPSHTSQYLCASSEEGGGYDNEQFFGPGTRLTVL.

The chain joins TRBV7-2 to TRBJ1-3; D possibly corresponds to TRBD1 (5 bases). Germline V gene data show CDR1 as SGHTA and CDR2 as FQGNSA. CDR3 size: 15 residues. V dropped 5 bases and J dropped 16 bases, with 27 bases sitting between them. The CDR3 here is CASSLWNSGGTDTYF. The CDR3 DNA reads TGTGCCAGCAGCCTCTGGAATAGCGGGGGAACAGATACGTATTTT.

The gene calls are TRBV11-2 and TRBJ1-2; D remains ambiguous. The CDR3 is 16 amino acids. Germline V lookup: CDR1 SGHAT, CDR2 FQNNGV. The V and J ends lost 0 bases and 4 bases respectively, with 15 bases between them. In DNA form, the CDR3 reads TGTGCCAGCAGCTTAGAGGGTAGGAACCGGGCCTATGGCTACACCTTC. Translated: CASSLEGRNRAYGYTF. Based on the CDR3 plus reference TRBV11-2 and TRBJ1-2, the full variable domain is EAGVAQSPRYKIIEKRQSVAFWCNPISGHATLYWYQQILGQGPKLLIQFQNNGVVDDSQLPKDRFSAERLKGVDSTLKIQPAKLEDSAVYLCASSLEGRNRAYGYTFGSGTRLTVV.

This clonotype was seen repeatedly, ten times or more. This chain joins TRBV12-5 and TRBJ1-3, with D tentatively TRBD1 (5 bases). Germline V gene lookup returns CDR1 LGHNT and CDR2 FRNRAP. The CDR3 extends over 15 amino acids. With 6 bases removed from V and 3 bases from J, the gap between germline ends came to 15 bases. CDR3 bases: TGTGCTAGTGGAAGCGAGGCCGGGGGTGGAAACACCATATATTTT. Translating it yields CASGSEAGGGNTIYF.

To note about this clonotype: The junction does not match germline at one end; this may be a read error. This CDR3 is CASSQDEGFLAGGPSTGTQYF. Here the CDR3 DNA reads TGCGCCAGCAGCCAAGATGAGGGATTCCTAGCGGGGGGCCCTAGCACAGGTACGCAGTATTTT. The chain combines TRBV4-3 with TRBJ2-3; 11 nucleotides line up with TRBD2. Germline CDR1 and CDR2: LGHNA and YSLEER. The CDR3 spans 21 residues.

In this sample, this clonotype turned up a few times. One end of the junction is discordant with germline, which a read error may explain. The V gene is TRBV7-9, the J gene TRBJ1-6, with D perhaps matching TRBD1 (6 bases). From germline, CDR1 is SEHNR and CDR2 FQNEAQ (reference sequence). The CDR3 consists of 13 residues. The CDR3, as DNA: TGCGCCAGCAGCAGGACAGATAATTCACCCCTCCACTTT. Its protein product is CASSRTDNSPLHF.

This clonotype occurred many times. The CDR3 DNA reads as TGCGCCAGCAGCCAAGTCAGGGGCAATGAGCAGTTCTTC. Translating gives CASSQVRGNEQFF. The rearrangement uses TRBV4-3 and TRBJ2-1; D possibly corresponds to TRBD1 (6 bases). The CDR3 has 13 amino acids. Trimming removed 1 base from V and 6 bases from J, with 7 bases in between. CDR1 is LGHNA, CDR2 YSLEER, per germline.

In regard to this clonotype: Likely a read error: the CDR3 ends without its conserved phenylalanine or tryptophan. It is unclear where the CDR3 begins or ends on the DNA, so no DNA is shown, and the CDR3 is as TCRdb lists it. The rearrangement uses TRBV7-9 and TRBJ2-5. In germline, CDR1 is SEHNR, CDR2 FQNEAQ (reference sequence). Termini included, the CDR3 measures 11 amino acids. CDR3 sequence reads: CAGSLSGTQNI.

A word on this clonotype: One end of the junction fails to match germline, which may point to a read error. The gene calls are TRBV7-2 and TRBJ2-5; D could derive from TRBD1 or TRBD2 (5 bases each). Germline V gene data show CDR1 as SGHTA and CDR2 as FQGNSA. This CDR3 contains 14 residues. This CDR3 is CASSLVVEVKTREF. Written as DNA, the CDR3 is TGCGCCAGCAGCTTGGTCGTGGAGGTGAAGACCAGGGAGTTC. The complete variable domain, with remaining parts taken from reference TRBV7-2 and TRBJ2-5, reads GAGVSQSPSNKVTEKGKDVELRCDPISGHTALYWYRQSLGQGLEFLIYFQGNSAPDKSGLPSDRFSAERTGGSVSTLTIQRTQQEDSAVYLCASSLVVEVKTREFGPGTRLLVL.

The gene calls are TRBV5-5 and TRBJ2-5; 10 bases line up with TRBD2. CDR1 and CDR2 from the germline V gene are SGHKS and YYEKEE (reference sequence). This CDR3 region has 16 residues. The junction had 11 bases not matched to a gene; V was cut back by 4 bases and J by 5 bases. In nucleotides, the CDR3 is TGTGCCAGCAGCCAAGTCGGGGATAGCGGGGGGGAGACCCAGTACTTC. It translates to CASSQVGDSGGETQYF.

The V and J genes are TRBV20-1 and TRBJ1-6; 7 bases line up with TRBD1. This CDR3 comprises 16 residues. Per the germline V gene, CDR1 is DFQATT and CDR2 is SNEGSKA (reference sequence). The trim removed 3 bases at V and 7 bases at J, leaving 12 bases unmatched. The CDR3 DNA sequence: TGCAGTGCTAGTAGGGACAGCAGGATAACCAATTCACCCCTCCACTTT. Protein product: CSASRDSRITNSPLHF.

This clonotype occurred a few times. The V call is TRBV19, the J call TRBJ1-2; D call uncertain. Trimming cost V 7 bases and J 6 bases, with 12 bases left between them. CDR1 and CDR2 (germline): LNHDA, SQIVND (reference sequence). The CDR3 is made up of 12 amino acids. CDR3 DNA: TGTGCCAGTATGACCTGGCGGGATGGCTACACCTTC. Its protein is CASMTWRDGYTF.

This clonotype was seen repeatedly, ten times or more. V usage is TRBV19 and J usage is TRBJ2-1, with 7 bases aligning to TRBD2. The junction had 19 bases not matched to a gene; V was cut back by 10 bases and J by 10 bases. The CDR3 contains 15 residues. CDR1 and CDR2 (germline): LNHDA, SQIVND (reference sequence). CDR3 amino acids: CATGSGTAAVWEQFF. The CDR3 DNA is TGTGCCACCGGGAGCGGGACCGCGGCGGTTTGGGAGCAGTTCTTC.

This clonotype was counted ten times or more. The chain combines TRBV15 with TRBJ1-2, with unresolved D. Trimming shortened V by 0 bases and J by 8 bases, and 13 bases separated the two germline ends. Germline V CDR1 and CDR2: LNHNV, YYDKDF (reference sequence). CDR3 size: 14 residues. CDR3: CATSRDRADWGYTF. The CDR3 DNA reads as TGTGCCACCAGCAGAGATAGGGCGGATTGGGGCTACACCTTC. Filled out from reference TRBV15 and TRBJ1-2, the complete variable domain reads DAMVIQNPRYQVTQFGKPVTLSCSQTLNHNVMYWYQQKSSQAPKLLFHYYDKDFNNEADTPDNFQSRRPNTSFCFLDIRSPGLGDTAMYLCATSRDRADWGYTFGSGTRLTVV.

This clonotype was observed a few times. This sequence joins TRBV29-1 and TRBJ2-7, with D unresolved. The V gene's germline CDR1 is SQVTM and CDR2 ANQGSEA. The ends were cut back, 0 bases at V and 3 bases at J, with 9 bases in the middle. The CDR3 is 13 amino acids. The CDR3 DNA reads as TGCAGCGTTGAAGAACACGGTAACTACGAGCAGTACTTC. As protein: CSVEEHGNYEQYF.

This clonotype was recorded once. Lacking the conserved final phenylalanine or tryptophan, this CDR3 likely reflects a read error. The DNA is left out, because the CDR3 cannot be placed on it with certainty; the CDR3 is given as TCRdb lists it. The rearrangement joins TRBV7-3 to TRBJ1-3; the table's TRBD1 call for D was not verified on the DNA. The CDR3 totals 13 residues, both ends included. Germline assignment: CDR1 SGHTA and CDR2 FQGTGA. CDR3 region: CASSSSVGDTGEL.